This T cell receptor (beta chain) was recovered during a study of T cell responses to AZD1222 COVID-19 vaccine. Study-wide results and caveats: At baseline, seropositivity was found in only 5 to 7 AZD1222 recipients. Unmutated variant regions reportedly attract nearly half of all spike-specific TCRs.

Measured with immunoSEQ multiplex PCR; TCRdb has only the in-frame clones, and not every one. The sample shows 120,000 or so clones, approximately 92% of them seen only once. There are 14 residues in the CDR3. V lost 4 bases and J lost 3, with 13 bases in between. From germline, CDR1 is MDHEN and CDR2 SYDVKM. Turning to this clone: What it binds is unknown.

This chain links TRBV28 with TRBJ2-7; D may correspond to TRBD1 or TRBD2 (5 bases each). The input for sequencing was peripheral blood, taken on day 0 of AZD1222 vaccination. The receptor was derived from an adult in good health. The CDR3 region is CASSSGPPIYEQYF. The CDR3 DNA sequence: TGTGCCAGCAGTTCGGGACCCCCGATCTACGAGCAGTACTTC.